This paragraph covers one TCR beta chain sequence. The sample comes from a study of blood T cell repertoires in COVID-19. In the study overall: The study drew acute and convalescent COVID-19 samples from the United States, Italy and Spain. T cells, B-cell-depleted T cells, or PBMCs supplied cDNA or gDNA.

Original data processing: Using reference gene primer amplification, nucleated cell counts were estimated. Sequenced by immunoSEQ multiplex PCR; TCRdb stores in-frame clones only, minus some. V and J calls and clone size follow that table, whereas D and trimming were derived from the DNA. The sample holds some 87,000 clones, roughly 80% seen once. The receptor comes from a man aged 50-60 years who had recovered from COVID-19. The sequenced sample was peripheral blood.

CDR3 protein: CASSQRGSGSISYNEQFF. CDR3 in DNA: TGTGCCAGCAGCCAACGGGGTAGCGGGAGTATTTCCTACAATGAGCAGTTCTTC. The rearrangement joins TRBV3-1 (or the pseudogene TRBV3-2) to TRBJ2-1, with 9 bases aligning to TRBD2. Unmatched junction bases numbered 9, after V lost 2 bases and J lost 1 base. The germline V gene has CDR1 LGHDT and CDR2 YNNKEL (reference sequence). CDR3 length: 18 residues.